This T cell receptor (beta chain) comes out of a study of cytomegalovirus exposure and HLA in healthy donors. Study-level information: An earlier analysis identified 117 million unique TCR beta sequences in 150 million to 200 million T cells. Findings of the study overall: Among TCR sequences, most were rare, though some public TCRs appeared in many donors. Common viral pathogens seemed to be connected with several of the most significant clusters, according to a later analysis.

In the PCR, 60 Vbeta and 13 Jbeta primers were used. In the original workflow: A follow-up analysis tallied tens of millions of unique TCR beta chains, roughly 11 million shared. Here immunoSEQ multiplex PCR was the method, and the copy in TCRdb shows in-frame clones only, minus some. V and J calls plus clone size are reproduced from that table; the DNA served to infer D and trimming. The sample holds 150,000 to 200,000 clones, around 75% seen once. Comment on this clone: As yet, its antigen is unknown.

Trimming took 4 bases from V and 2 from J; bases not matched to a gene: 2. Germline V gene lookup returns CDR1 MDHEN and CDR2 SYDVKM. The CDR3 has 14 residues. This receptor was obtained from a male donor in good health and CMV-seropositive. Sequenced: PBMCs. V is TRBV28 and J is TRBJ1-5, with TRBD1 identical over 7 bases. The CDR3 region has the DNA TGTGCCAGCAGTTACCAGGGGGGCAATCAGCCCCAGCATTTT. Translated: CASSYQGGNQPQHF. The full variable domain, rest sourced from reference TRBV28 and TRBJ1-5, is DVKVTQSSRYLVKRTGEKVFLECVQDMDHENMFWYRQDPGLGLRLIYFSYDVKMKEKGDIPEGYSVSREKKERFSLILESASTNQTSMYLCASSYQGGNQPQHFGDGTRLSIL.